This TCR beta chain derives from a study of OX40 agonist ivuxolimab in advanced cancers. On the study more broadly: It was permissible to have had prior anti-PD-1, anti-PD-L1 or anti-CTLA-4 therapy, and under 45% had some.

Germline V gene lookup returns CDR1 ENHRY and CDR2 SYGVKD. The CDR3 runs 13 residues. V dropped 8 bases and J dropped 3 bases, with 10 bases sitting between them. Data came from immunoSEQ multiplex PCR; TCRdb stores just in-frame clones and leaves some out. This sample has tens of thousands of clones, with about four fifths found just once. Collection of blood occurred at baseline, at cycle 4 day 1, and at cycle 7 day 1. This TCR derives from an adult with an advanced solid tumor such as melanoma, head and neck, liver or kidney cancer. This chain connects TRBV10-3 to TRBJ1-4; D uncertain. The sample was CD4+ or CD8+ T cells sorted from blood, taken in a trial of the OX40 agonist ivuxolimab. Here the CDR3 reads CAIADRANEKLFF. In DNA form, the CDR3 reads TGTGCCATCGCGGACCGTGCTAATGAAAAACTGTTTTTT.